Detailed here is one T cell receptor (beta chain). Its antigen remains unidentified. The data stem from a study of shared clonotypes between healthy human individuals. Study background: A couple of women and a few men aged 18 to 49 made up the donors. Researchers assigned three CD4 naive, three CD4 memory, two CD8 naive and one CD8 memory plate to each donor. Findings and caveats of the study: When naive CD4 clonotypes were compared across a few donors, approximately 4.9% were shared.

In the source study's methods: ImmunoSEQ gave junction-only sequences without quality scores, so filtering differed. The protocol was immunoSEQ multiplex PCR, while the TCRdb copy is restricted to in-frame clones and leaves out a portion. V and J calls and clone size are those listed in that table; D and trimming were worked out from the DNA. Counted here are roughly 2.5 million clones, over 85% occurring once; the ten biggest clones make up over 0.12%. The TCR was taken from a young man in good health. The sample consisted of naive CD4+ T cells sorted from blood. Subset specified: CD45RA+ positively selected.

As DNA, the CDR3 is TGCAGCGTTGGGCTTACAGGGATCGGTGATGAAAAACTGTTTTTT. Amino acid sequence: CSVGLTGIGDEKLFF. V and J are TRBV29-1 and TRBJ1-4; possible D gene TRBD1, 6 bases. CDR3 length equals 15 residues. Germline lookup yields CDR1 SQVTM and CDR2 ANQGSEA. The V end lost 4 bases, the J end lost 6 bases, and 18 bases lay between the germline ends. The full variable domain, in which reference TRBV29-1 and TRBJ1-4 provide the parts outside the CDR3, is SAVISQKPSRDICQRGTSLTIQCQVDSQVTMMFWYRQQPGQSLTLIATANQGSEATYESGFVIDKFPISRPNLTFSTLTVSNMSPEDSSIYLCSVGLTGIGDEKLFFGSGTQLSVL.